This T cell receptor beta chain was retrieved from a study of blood T cell repertoires in COVID-19. Study-level background: Samples representing acute and convalescent COVID-19 were sourced from the United States, Italy and Spain. Sources were T cells, B-cell-depleted T cells, or PBMCs; the material itself was cDNA or gDNA.

In the source study's methods: Reference gene primers were amplified, and this amplification served to estimate nucleated cell counts. TCRdb's table, derived via immunoSEQ multiplex PCR, lists solely in-frame clones and lacks some. The DNA gave D and trimming, while V, J and clone size come from that table. Found here are fewer than 110,000 clones, approximately 88% of them singletons; the top ten hold about 12%. V lost 7 bases to trimming and J lost 3 bases; unmatched junction nucleotides: 5. In germline, CDR1 is LNHDA, CDR2 SQIVND (reference sequence). CDR3 length: 14 residues. The rearrangement joins TRBV19 to TRBJ1-5; 8 bases line up with TRBD1. The sequence was collected from a human donor in a cohort sampled during active COVID-19. The source material was peripheral blood. The CDR3 sequence is CASTTQGVNQPQHF. The CDR3 nucleotides are TGTGCCAGTACGACACAGGGGGTCAATCAGCCCCAGCATTTT.